This is a list of T cell receptor beta chains from one sample in a study of T cell changes during pregnancy in multiple sclerosis. Generated by immunoSEQ multiplex PCR, the TCRdb table keeps only in-frame clones and is missing some. In the table there are 95,000 to 110,000 clones, almost 95% of which are singletons. The sample here was peripheral blood, taken after pregnancy. The receptors originated from a female donor with multiple sclerosis, enrolled in a pregnancy study. Each CDR3 is given with its conserved first and last residue. The D gene is left open where the match is weak. For some rows the clone size is stated as once, few or many, or as a class when expanded; others skip it.

>TRBJ2-1|TRBD2|-|TRBV29-1
CSVEDLPSGFYDNEQFF
TGCAGCGTTGAAGATTTACCTAGCGGATTTTACGACAATGAGCAGTTCTTC
>TRBJ2-1|TRBD2|-|TRBV7-3
CASSLRAGGTSLSYNEQFF
TGTGCCAGCAGCTTACGTGCGGGGGGTACCTCCCTCTCCTACAATGAGCAGTTCTTC
>TRBJ2-3|-|-|TRBV19
CASGLPAGSTDTQYF
TGTGCCAGTGGCTTACCGGCGGGGAGTACAGATACGCAGTATTTT
>TRBJ2-7|TRBD2|-|TRBV19
CASSMGGTSGSYEQYF
TGTGCCAGTAGTATGGGTGGGACTAGCGGATCCTACGAGCAGTACTTC
>TRBJ1-2|TRBD1|few|TRBV18
CASSPSGTGLEGYTF
TGTGCCAGCTCACCTTCCGGGACAGGTTTGGAGGGCTACACCTTC
>TRBJ2-5|-|-|TRBV5-1
CASSSLRQLQETQYF
TGCGCCAGCAGCTCGCTCCGACAGCTTCAAGAGACCCAGTACTTC
>TRBJ2-1|-|-|TRBV5-1
CASSVDSTLGEQFF
TGCGCCAGCAGCGTTGACTCGACCCTCGGGGAGCAGTTCTTC
>TRBJ1-3|-|-|TRBV7-9
CASNPEDTIYF
TGTGCCAGCAACCCGGAGGACACCATATATTTT
>TRBJ2-1|-|-|TRBV11-3
CASSLIRGDEQFF
TGTGCCAGCAGCTTAATCAGGGGGGATGAGCAGTTCTTC
>TRBJ1-6|-|-|TRBV4-2
CASSQQETDYNSPLHF
TGTGCCAGCAGCCAACAGGAGACAGATTATAATTCACCCCTCCACTTT
>TRBJ2-1|TRBD2|-|TRBV4-2
CASSQGGAGGNEQFF
TGTGCCAGCAGCCAGGGAGGGGCGGGTGGGAATGAGCAGTTCTTC
>TRBJ1-3|TRBD1|-|TRBV10-2
CASRPGQRSGNTIYF
TGCGCCAGCAGGCCGGGACAGAGGTCCGGAAACACCATATATTTT
>TRBJ2-5|-|-|TRBV18
CASSPREKETQYF
TGTGCCAGCTCACCACGGGAGAAAGAGACCCAGTACTTC
>TRBJ2-2|TRBD2|-|TRBV7-3
CASSLAGVTGELFF
TGTGCCAGCAGCTTAGCGGGAGTCACCGGGGAGCTGTTTTTT
>TRBJ2-1|TRBD2|-|TRBV7-2
CASSLALTSWNEQFF
TGTGCCAGCAGCTTAGCGTTGACTAGCTGGAATGAGCAGTTCTTC
>TRBJ2-6|TRBD1|once|TRBV5-1
CASSSDRAAPGANVLTF
TGCGCCAGCAGCTCCGACAGGGCCGCTCCTGGGGCCAACGTCCTGACTTTC
>TRBJ1-3|-|-|TRBV18
CASSPRKVVRELHGNTIYF
TGTGCCAGCTCACCACGGAAAGTGGTCAGGGAACTCCATGGAAACACCATATATTTT
>TRBJ2-1|TRBD1|-|TRBV7-3
CASRLDRGNYNEQFF
TGTGCCAGCAGATTAGACAGGGGTAATTACAATGAGCAGTTCTTC
>TRBJ1-3|-|-|TRBV12-2
CASRLGTGEDSGNTIYF
TGTGCAAGTCGCTTGGGGACAGGCGAAGACTCTGGAAACACCATATATTTT
>TRBJ2-1|-|-|TRBV5-1
CASSLLPGKSYNEQFF
TGCGCCAGCAGCTTGCTGCCAGGGAAATCCTACAATGAGCAGTTCTTC
>TRBJ1-2|-|-|TRBV18
CASSPVGEGYTF
TGTGCCAGCTCACCAGTAGGGGAAGGCTACACCTTC
>TRBJ1-6|-|-|TRBV2
CASSEAQGPLHF
TGTGCCAGCAGTGAAGCTCAGGGACCCCTCCACTTT
>TRBJ1-2|-|-|TRBV11-3
CASSLVGDPGEHGYTF
TGTGCCAGCAGCTTAGTGGGAGACCCAGGGGAACATGGCTACACCTTC
>TRBJ1-5|-|-|TRBV9
CASSGAGLNQPQHF
TGTGCCAGCAGCGGAGCAGGGCTCAATCAGCCCCAGCATTTT
>TRBJ1-1|-|few|TRBV4-1
CASSQNLGLNTEAFF
TGCGCCAGCAGCCAAAATCTGGGCCTGAACACTGAAGCTTTCTTT
>TRBJ1-2|-|-|TRBV15
CATSPRTATYGYTF
TGTGCCACCAGCCCTAGGACAGCTACCTATGGCTACACCTTC
>TRBJ2-7|TRBD2|few|TRBV7-2
CASSLKSSGRATSYEQYF
TGTGCCAGCAGCTTAAAATCTAGCGGGAGAGCAACTTCCTACGAGCAGTACTTC
>TRBJ2-1|TRBD1|-|TRBV18
CASSRDRGRNEQFF
TGTGCCAGCTCCCGGGACAGGGGGCGAAATGAGCAGTTCTTC
>TRBJ1-1|-|-|TRBV29-1
CSVEGWRAPEAFF
TGCAGCGTTGAAGGCTGGAGGGCCCCTGAAGCTTTCTTT
>TRBJ2-7|TRBD2|few|TRBV2
CASSGGYGRGEYF
TGTGCCAGCAGTGGAGGGTACGGGAGGGGCGAATACTTC
>TRBJ1-4|TRBD1|-|TRBV11-2
CASSSGTVNEKLFF
TGTGCCAGCAGCTCCGGGACAGTTAATGAAAAACTGTTTTTT
>TRBJ2-5|-|-|TRBV19
CASTNTGGRETQYF
TGTGCCAGTACCAACACGGGCGGGCGAGAGACCCAGTACTTC
>TRBJ1-2|-|-|TRBV5-1
CASSLVGKGFRTDYYGYTF
TGCGCCAGCAGCTTGGTGGGGAAGGGCTTCCGGACAGACTACTATGGCTACACCTTC
>TRBJ1-3|TRBD1|few|TRBV11-3
CASSLWTGYSGNTIYF
TGTGCCAGCAGCCTATGGACAGGGTACTCTGGAAACACCATATATTTT
>TRBJ2-7|TRBD1|-|TRBV27
CARTGGGVIDEQYF
TGTGCCAGGACAGGGGGAGGGGTAATAGACGAGCAGTACTTC
>TRBJ2-1|-|-|TRBV7-9
CASSLALGTPYNEQFF
TGTGCCAGCAGCTTAGCGCTCGGGACTCCCTACAATGAGCAGTTCTTC
>TRBJ1-1|-|-|TRBV14
CASSQDFWQGGGTEAFF
TGTGCCAGCAGCCAAGACTTTTGGCAGGGCGGGGGCACTGAAGCTTTCTTT
>TRBJ2-7|TRBD1|few|TRBV5-4
CASSSHTQGAKYEQYF
TGTGCCAGCAGCTCACATACACAGGGGGCTAAGTACGAGCAGTACTTC
>TRBJ2-7|TRBD2|-|TRBV18
CASSGTSGSHEQYF
TGTGCCAGCTCGGGGACTAGCGGGAGCCACGAGCAGTACTTC
>TRBJ1-2|-|-|TRBV13
CASSYDSGYYGYTF
TGTGCCAGCAGCTACGACTCGGGGTACTATGGCTACACCTTC
>TRBJ1-1|-|-|TRBV6-5
CASSQTLQGRAFF
TGTGCCAGCAGTCAAACACTGCAGGGGCGAGCTTTCTTT
>TRBJ1-5|-|-|TRBV10-2
CASSHSALGWTASDQPQHF
TGCGCCAGCAGTCACAGTGCTCTGGGGTGGACAGCCAGCGATCAGCCCCAGCATTTT
>TRBJ2-1|TRBD1|-|TRBV6-5
CASSYHFTGGPDEQFF
TGTGCCAGCAGTTACCATTTTACAGGGGGCCCGGATGAGCAGTTCTTC
>TRBJ1-5|-|-|TRBV6-1
CASSEAEHQPQHF
TGTGCCAGCAGTGAAGCGGAGCACCAGCCCCAGCATTTT
>TRBJ1-6|-|-|TRBV2
CASSKGGVDSPLHF
TGTGCCAGCTCCAAAGGGGGGGTTGATTCACCCCTCCACTTT
>TRBJ2-7|-|-|TRBV5-5
CASSLRGEQYF
TGTGCCAGCAGCTTGCGGGGGGAGCAGTACTTC
>TRBJ2-1|-|-|TRBV4-1
CASSPQTLSYNEQFF
TGCGCCAGCAGCCCACAAACCCTCTCCTACAATGAGCAGTTCTTC
>TRBJ2-2|-|-|TRBV7-6
CASSRWTTTNTGELFF
TGTGCCAGCAGCCGATGGACTACCACGAACACCGGGGAGCTGTTTTTT
>TRBJ2-5|TRBD1|-|TRBV25-1
CASSEYGTGIQGQTQYF
TGTGCCAGCAGTGAATATGGGACAGGGATACAAGGACAGACCCAGTACTTC
>TRBJ2-2|TRBD1|-|TRBV6-4
CASQPGQGETGELFF
TGTGCCAGTCAGCCGGGACAGGGTGAAACCGGGGAGCTGTTTTTT
>TRBJ2-1|TRBD2|-|TRBV6-5
CASSYSNGRGYNEQFF
TGTGCCAGCAGTTACTCGAACGGGAGGGGGTACAATGAGCAGTTCTTC
>TRBJ2-1|-|-|TRBV21-1
CASSPEAGRPSYNEQFF
TGTGCCAGCAGCCCCGAGGCGGGGCGCCCCTCCTACAATGAGCAGTTCTTC
>TRBJ1-3|-|-|TRBV6-1
CASSDGGGNTIYF
TGTGCCAGCAGTGACGGGGGTGGAAACACCATATATTTT
>TRBJ2-1|TRBD1|-|TRBV5-4
CASSSWDRDGNEQFF
TGTGCCAGCAGCTCCTGGGACAGGGATGGAAATGAGCAGTTCTTC